The next 15 T cell receptor beta chains were all read from a single sample in a study of blood T cell repertoires in COVID-19. Libraries were prepared by immunoSEQ multiplex PCR; TCRdb keeps only in-frame clonotypes and omits some of them. The data hold approximately 200,000 clones, with around 85% observed a single time. Sequencing was performed on peripheral blood. The receptors here all came from a person between 70 and 80 years old with COVID-19, enrolled during active disease.

The chain joins TRBV7-3 to TRBJ2-2; D is possibly TRBD2 (6 bases). The CDR3 consists of 18 residues. Per the germline V gene, CDR1 is SGHTA and CDR2 is FQGTGA. V lost 5 bases and J lost 4, with 23 bases in between. CDR3 loop: CASSDRGRPRRGTGELFF. CDR3 in DNA: TGTGCCAGCAGCGACCGTGGTCGTCCTAGGCGGGGCACCGGGGAGCTGTTTTTT. The complete variable domain, with remaining parts taken from reference TRBV7-3 and TRBJ2-2, reads GAGVSQTPSNKVTEKGKYVELRCDPISGHTALYWYRQSLGQGPEFLIYFQGTGAADDSGLPNDRFFAVRPEGSVSTLKIQRTERGDSAVYLCASSDRGRPRRGTGELFFGEGSRLTVL.

As DNA, the CDR3 is TGTGCCATCAGTCGAGCACAGAGCTCCTACGAGCAGTACTTC. It is translated as CAISRAQSSYEQYF. The chain employs TRBV10-3 and TRBJ2-7; D is unresolved. The CDR3 is 14 amino acids. Germline V gene sequence: CDR1 ENHRY, CDR2 SYGVKD. V was cut by 5 bases and J by 0 bases, with 11 bases left in between.

This clone showed up just once. CDR3 sequence reads: CASSLYRDTEAFF. The CDR3 nucleotides are TGTGCCAGCAGCCTTTACAGGGACACTGAAGCTTTCTTT. The genes are TRBV7-3 and TRBJ1-1; maybe TRBD1 (6 bases). The germline V gene has CDR1 SGHTA and CDR2 FQGTGA. CDR3 length: 13 amino acids. Deletions cut 5 bases from V and 3 bases from J, with 10 bases between.

The V and J genes are TRBV19 and TRBJ2-1, with 7 bases identical to TRBD1. This CDR3 is 14 amino acids long. After removal of 5 bases from V and 6 bases from J, the junction contained 7 bases not matched to a gene. The germline gives CDR1 LNHDA, CDR2 SQIVND (reference sequence). Written as DNA, the CDR3 is TGTGCCAGTAGTGCTGGACAGGTAGTCAATGAGCAGTTCTTC. The encoded protein is CASSAGQVVNEQFF.

The rearrangement links TRBV3-1 (or the pseudogene TRBV3-2) to TRBJ1-3, with D perhaps TRBD1 (5 bases). The germline V and J ends were trimmed by 1 base and 0 bases, with 7 bases remaining between them. CDR1 is LGHDT and CDR2 is YNNKEL in the germline V gene (reference sequence). The CDR3 covers 15 residues. CDR3 DNA sequence: TGTGCCAGCAGCCAAGCAGGGCCCTCTGGAAACACCATATATTTT. Its translation is CASSQAGPSGNTIYF.

V and J are TRBV5-6 and TRBJ2-1, with 9 bases aligning to TRBD2. The CDR3 sequence is 15 residues long. Losses at the gene ends were 1 base for V and 9 bases for J; bases not matched to a gene: 8. The germline V gene encodes CDR1 SGHDT and CDR2 YYEEEE. CDR3 amino acids: CASSLILAGAGEQFF. CDR3 nucleotides: TGTGCCAGCAGCTTGATTTTAGCGGGAGCGGGTGAGCAGTTCTTC.

This chain joins TRBV12-3 or TRBV12-4 and TRBJ2-5; a possible D gene is TRBD1 (6 bases). The V end was cut by 6 bases, the J end by 5 bases, with 10 bases between. The CDR3 consists of 12 residues. CDR3 coding DNA: TGTGCCAGCAGGGACAGACTGGAGACCCAGTACTTC. It specifies CASRDRLETQYF.

V and J are TRBV29-1 and TRBJ1-3; D gene uncertain. Per the germline V gene, CDR1 is SQVTM and CDR2 is ANQGSEA. This CDR3 has 13 residues. Between the trimmed V and J ends, which lost 4 bases and 4 bases, there was a span of 11 bases. CDR3 coding DNA: TGCAGCGTTGCTCTTTCGTCCGGAAACACCATATATTTT. Its translation is CSVALSSGNTIYF.

A single count supports this clone. The J gene is TRBJ2-2, the V gene TRBV6-6; 8 positions agree with TRBD1. The J segment lost 6 bases and the V segment lost 2 bases, leaving 5 bases of the junction unmatched. This CDR3 region has 15 residues. In germline, CDR1 is MNHNY, CDR2 SVGAGI (reference sequence). CDR3 in DNA: TGTGCCAGCAGTTACGGACAGGGAAGGGCCGGGGAGCTGTTTTTT. Amino acid sequence: CASSYGQGRAGELFF.

The CDR3 loop reads CASSPSGGSRTGELFF. The CDR3 nucleotides are TGTGCCAGCTCACCTTCTGGAGGGAGCCGGACCGGGGAGCTGTTTTTT. The chain has TRBV18 and TRBJ2-2; D is possibly TRBD2 (6 bases). This CDR3 is built from 16 residues. Trimming stripped 3 bases from V and 5 bases from J, with 16 bases between. Germline values: CDR1 KGHSH, CDR2 LQKENI.

The J gene is TRBJ2-1, the V gene TRBV7-3; weak D call: TRBD1 (7 bases). V dropped 5 bases and J dropped 9 bases, with 14 bases sitting between them. Germline-derived CDR1 and CDR2 are SGHTA and FQGTGA. The CDR3 extends over 13 amino acids. CDR3 sequence reads: CASSRQGGTEQFF. Written as DNA, the CDR3 is TGTGCCAGCAGCCGCCAGGGGGGAACTGAGCAGTTCTTC.

The chain is built from TRBV7-3 and TRBJ1-2, with 7 bases identical to TRBD1. The trim removed 5 bases at V and 5 bases at J, leaving 11 bases unmatched. The CDR3 covers 15 residues. Germline CDR1 reads SGHTA; CDR2 reads FQGTGA. The DNA for the CDR3 is TGTGCCAGCAGCAACGCAGGGGGGAAACGATATGGCTACACCTTC. Encoded protein: CASSNAGGKRYGYTF.

The chain employs TRBV9 and TRBJ2-7, with D maybe TRBD2 (6 bases). This CDR3 is 14 amino acids long. Trimming shortened V by 0 bases and J by 4 bases, and 11 bases separated the two germline ends. Per the germline V gene, CDR1 is SGDLS and CDR2 is YYNGEE. The CDR3 bases are TGTGCCAGCAGCGTAGGGGTCCGGGGGTACGAGCAGTACTTC. Amino acids: CASSVGVRGYEQYF.

The chain's CDR3 is CASSVLSSGSGDTQYF. CDR3 sequence (DNA): TGTGCCAGCAGCGTTCTCTCAAGCGGGAGCGGAGATACGCAGTATTTT. This chain uses TRBV9 with TRBJ2-3; 8 nucleotides line up with TRBD2. Losses at the gene ends were 2 bases for V and 5 bases for J; bases not matched to a gene: 10. This CDR3 region has 16 residues. CDR1 SGDLS and CDR2 YYNGEE come from the germline V gene.

The CDR3 spells CASSQDRTGAYYGYTF. Written as DNA, the CDR3 is TGTGCCAGCAGCCAAGATCGGACAGGGGCGTACTATGGCTACACCTTC. The chain combines TRBV3-1 (or the pseudogene TRBV3-2) with TRBJ1-2; 9 nucleotides line up with TRBD1. J lost 3 bases, V lost 0 bases, and 5 bases had no gene match. Germline V lookup: CDR1 LGHDT, CDR2 YNNKEL (reference sequence). This CDR3 spans 16 amino acids.